The rows below give T cell receptor beta chains drawn from one sample of a study of T cells in Graves' hyperthyroidism and ophthalmopathy. TCRdb ran MiXCR on the multiplex PCR reads and lists one entry per CDR3 protein. The data show approximately 620,000 distinct CDR3 sequences, with roughly 13% seen just once and approximately 5.7% held by the top ten. The source material was blood. The receptors come from a woman under 40 with Graves' hyperthyroidism that later progressed to Graves' ophthalmopathy. Each CDR3 is given with its conserved first and last residue. D genes are given only for firm matches. Size tells how often a clone was seen (once, few, many) or the class of an expanded clone, and some rows leave it out.

cdr3_nt | cdr3_aa | v_call | clone_size | j_call | d_call
TGTGCCAGCAGCTTAGCCGTATTACAAGAGACCCAGTACTTC | CASSLAVLQETQYF | TRBV11-2 | many | TRBJ2-5 | -
TGTGCCAGCAGCCAGCGGGGGTTGAGCAACGGGGAGCTGTTTTTT | CASSQRGLSNGELFF | TRBV7-2 | - | TRBJ2-2 | TRBD2
TGCGCCAGCAGCCGGGACGCTGAAAAACTGTTTTTT | CASSRDAEKLFF | TRBV5-1 | many | TRBJ1-4 | -
TGTGCCAGCAGCGCGGCAGGGGGTACCCACGAGCAGTACTTC | CASSAAGGTHEQYF | TRBV7-9 | many | TRBJ2-7 | TRBD1
TGCAGTGCGATAGCGGGACAAGAGACCCAGTACTTC | CSAIAGQETQYF | TRBV20-1 | many | TRBJ2-5 | TRBD2
TGTGCCAGCAACCAAGGGGGCCACACTGAAGCTTTCTTT | CASNQGGHTEAFF | TRBV14 | many | TRBJ1-1 | TRBD1
TGCAGCGACGGACAGGAGACCCAGTACTTC | CSDGQETQYF | TRBV29-1 | many | TRBJ2-5 | -
TGTGCCACCAGTGTTCGCGGGATGGGTGACAATGAGCAGTTCTTC | CATSVRGMGDNEQFF | TRBV24-1 | few | TRBJ2-1 | -
TGTGCCTGGAGTTTTAGCGGGAGGTTAACCGGGGAGCTGTTTTTT | CAWSFSGRLTGELFF | TRBV30 | - | TRBJ2-2 | TRBD2
TGTGCCAGCAGACCCAGGGTCCGCCAATTGGCGGATACGCAGTATTTT | CASRPRVRQLADTQYF | TRBV6-2/TRBV6-3 | few | TRBJ2-3 | -
TGTGCCAGCAGTTACGGGCAGGGACTTTATAGCAATCAGCCCCAGCATTTT | CASSYGQGLYSNQPQHF | TRBV6-2/TRBV6-3 | many | TRBJ1-5 | -
TGTGCCAGCAGCTTAACTGGGGCTAGCGGGAGATGGGAGACCCAGTACTTC | CASSLTGASGRWETQYF | TRBV7-9 | - | TRBJ2-5 | TRBD2
TGTGCCAGCAGCTTAGATGAGGTTAAGAGCTCCTACGAGCAGTACTTC | CASSLDEVKSSYEQYF | TRBV11-3 | many | TRBJ2-7 | -
TGTGCCAGTAGTATTCAGGGGGCGATGAACGAGCAGTACTTC | CASSIQGAMNEQYF | TRBV19 | few | TRBJ2-7 | TRBD1
TGTGCCAGCAGTGAAAGGGGACAGGGTTGGTTGAGCAATCAGCCCCAGCATTTT | CASSERGQGWLSNQPQHF | TRBV6-1 | many | TRBJ1-5 | TRBD1
TGTGCCAGCAGCTTATATGACAGGGATACCGGGGAGCTGTTTTTT | CASSLYDRDTGELFF | TRBV5-5 | many | TRBJ2-2 | TRBD1
TGCGCCAGCAGCCGGGGACAGGGATTAGGCACAGATACGCAGTATTTT | CASSRGQGLGTDTQYF | TRBV5-1 | many | TRBJ2-3 | TRBD1
TGCAGCGTTGGAGGCGGAAGCTACAATGAGCAGTTCTTC | CSVGGGSYNEQFF | TRBV29-1 | many | TRBJ2-1 | -